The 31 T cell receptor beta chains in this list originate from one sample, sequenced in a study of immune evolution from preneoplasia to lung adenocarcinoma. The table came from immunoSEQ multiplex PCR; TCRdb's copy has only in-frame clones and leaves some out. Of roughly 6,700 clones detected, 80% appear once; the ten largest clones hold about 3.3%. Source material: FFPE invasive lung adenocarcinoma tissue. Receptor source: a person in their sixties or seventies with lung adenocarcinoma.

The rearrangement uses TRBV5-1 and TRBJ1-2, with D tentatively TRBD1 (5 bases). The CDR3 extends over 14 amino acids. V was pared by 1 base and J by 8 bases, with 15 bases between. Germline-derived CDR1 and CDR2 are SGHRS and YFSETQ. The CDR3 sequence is CASSLSDWGRGYTF. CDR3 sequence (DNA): TGCGCCAGCAGCTTGTCTGACTGGGGCAGGGGCTACACCTTC.

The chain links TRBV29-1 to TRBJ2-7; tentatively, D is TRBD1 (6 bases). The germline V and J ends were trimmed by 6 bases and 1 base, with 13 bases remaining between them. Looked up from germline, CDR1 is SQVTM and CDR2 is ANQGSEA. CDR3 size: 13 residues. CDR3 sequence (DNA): TGCAGCGTGTCCCGGGACACTTCCTACGAGCAGTACTTC. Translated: CSVSRDTSYEQYF.

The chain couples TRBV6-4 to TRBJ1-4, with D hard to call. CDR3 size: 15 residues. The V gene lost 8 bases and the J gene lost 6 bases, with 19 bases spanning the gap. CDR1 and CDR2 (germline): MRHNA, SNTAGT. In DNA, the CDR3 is TGTGCCAGCCTGGGAGGCGGCCGGAAGGATGAAAAACTGTTTTTT. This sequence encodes CASLGGGRKDEKLFF.

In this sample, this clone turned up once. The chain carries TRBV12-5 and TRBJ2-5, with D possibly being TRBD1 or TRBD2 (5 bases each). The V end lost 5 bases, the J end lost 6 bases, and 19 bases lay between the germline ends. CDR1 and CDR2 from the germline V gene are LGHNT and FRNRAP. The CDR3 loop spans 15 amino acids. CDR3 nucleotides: TGTGCTAGTGGTCCCCGAAGCGAGGGGATGCAGACCCAGTACTTC. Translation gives CASGPRSEGMQTQYF. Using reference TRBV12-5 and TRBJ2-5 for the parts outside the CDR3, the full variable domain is DARVTQTPRHKVTEMGQEVTMRCQPILGHNTVFWYRQTMMQGLELLAYFRNRAPLDDSGMPKDRFSAEMPDATLATLKIQPSEPRDSAVYFCASGPRSEGMQTQYFGPGTRLLVL.

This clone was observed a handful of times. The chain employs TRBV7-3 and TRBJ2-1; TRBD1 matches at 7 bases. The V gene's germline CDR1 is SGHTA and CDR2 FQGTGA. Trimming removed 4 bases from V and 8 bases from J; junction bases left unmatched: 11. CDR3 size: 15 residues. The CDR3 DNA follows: TGTGCCAGCAGCTCCAGACAGGGTATTAGCGATGAGCAGTTCTTC. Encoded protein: CASSSRQGISDEQFF.

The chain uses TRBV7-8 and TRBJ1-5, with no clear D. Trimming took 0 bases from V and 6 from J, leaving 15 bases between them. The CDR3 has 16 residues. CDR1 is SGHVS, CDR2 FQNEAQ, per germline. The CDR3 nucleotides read TGTGCCAGCAGCTTAGCGCGGACCCAGGCAGGTCAGCCCCAGCATTTT. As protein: CASSLARTQAGQPQHF.

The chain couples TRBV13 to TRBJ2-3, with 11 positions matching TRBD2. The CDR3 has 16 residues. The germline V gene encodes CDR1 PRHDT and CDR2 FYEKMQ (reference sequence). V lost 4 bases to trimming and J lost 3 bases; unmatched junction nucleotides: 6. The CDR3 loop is CASSSGTSGYTDTQYF. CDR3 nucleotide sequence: TGTGCCAGCAGCTCTGGGACTAGCGGTTATACAGATACGCAGTATTTT.

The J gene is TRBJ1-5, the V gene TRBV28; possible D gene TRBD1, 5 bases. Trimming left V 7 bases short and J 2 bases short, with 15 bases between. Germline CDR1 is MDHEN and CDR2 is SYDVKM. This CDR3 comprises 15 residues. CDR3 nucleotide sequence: TGTGCCAGCACCCAACTGCAAGGGGGCAATCAGCCCCAGCATTTT. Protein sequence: CASTQLQGGNQPQHF.

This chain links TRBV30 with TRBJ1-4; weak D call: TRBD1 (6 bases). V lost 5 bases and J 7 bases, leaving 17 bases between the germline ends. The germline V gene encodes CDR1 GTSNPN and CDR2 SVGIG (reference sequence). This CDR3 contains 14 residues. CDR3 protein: CAWSNRDGSEKLFF. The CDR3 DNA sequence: TGTGCCTGGTCAAACAGGGACGGTAGTGAAAAACTGTTTTTT.

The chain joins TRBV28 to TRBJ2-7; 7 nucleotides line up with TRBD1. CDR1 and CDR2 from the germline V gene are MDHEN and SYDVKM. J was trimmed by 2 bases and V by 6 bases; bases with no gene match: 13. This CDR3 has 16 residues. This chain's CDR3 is CASSPTKGAWTYEQYF. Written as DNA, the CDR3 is TGTGCCAGCAGCCCCACAAAGGGGGCGTGGACCTACGAGCAGTACTTC.

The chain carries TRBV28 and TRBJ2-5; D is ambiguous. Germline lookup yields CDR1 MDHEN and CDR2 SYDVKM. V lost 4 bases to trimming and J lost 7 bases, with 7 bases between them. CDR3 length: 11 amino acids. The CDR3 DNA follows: TGTGCCAGCAGTTCCCCGGGGACCCAGTACTTC. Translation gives CASSSPGTQYF.

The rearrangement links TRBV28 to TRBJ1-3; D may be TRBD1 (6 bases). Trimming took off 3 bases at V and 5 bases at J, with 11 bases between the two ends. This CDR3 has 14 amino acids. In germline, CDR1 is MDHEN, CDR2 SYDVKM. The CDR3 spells CASSFRDKRNTIYF. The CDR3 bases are TGTGCCAGCAGTTTTAGGGACAAAAGAAACACCATATATTTT.

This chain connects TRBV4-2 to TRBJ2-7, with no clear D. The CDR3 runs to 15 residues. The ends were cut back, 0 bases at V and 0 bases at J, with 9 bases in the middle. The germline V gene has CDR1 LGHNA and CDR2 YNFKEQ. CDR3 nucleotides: TGTGCCAGCAGCCAAGATCGGTCGAGCTCCTACGAGCAGTACTTC. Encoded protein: CASSQDRSSSYEQYF.

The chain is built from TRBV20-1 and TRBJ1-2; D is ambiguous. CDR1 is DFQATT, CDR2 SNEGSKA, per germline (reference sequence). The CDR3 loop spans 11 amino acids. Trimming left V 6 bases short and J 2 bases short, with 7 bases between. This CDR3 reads CSAHTNYGYTF. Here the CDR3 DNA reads TGCAGTGCACATACCAACTATGGCTACACCTTC.

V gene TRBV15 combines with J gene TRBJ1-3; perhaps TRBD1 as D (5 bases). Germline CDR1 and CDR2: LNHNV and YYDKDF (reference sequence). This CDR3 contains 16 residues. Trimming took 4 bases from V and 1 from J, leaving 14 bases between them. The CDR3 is CATSIQGALSGNTIYF. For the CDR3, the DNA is TGTGCCACCAGCATTCAGGGCGCCTTATCTGGAAACACCATATATTTT.

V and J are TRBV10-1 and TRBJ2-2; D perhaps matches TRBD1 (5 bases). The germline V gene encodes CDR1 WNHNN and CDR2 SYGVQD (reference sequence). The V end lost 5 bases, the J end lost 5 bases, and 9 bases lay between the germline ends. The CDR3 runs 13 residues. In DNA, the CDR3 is TGCGCCAGCAGTCGACAGAGTACCGGGGAGCTGTTTTTT. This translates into CASSRQSTGELFF.

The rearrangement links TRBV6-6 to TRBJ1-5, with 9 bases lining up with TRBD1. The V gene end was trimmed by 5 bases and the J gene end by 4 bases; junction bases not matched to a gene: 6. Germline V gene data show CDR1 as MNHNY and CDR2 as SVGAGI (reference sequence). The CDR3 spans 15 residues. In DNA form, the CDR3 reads TGTGCCAGCAGTGCCCCGACAGGGGGTAATCAGCCCCAGCATTTT. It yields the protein CASSAPTGGNQPQHF.

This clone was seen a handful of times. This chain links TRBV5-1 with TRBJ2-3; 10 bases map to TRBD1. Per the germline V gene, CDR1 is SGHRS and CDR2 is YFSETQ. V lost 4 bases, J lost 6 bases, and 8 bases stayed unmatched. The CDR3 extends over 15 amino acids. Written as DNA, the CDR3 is TGCGCCAGCAGCGCCGGGACAGGGGAAGGGGATACGCAGTATTTT. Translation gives CASSAGTGEGDTQYF.

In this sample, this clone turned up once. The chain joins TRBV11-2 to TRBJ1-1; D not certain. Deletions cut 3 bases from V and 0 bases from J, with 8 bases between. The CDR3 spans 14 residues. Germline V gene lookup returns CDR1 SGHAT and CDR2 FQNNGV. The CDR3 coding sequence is TGTGCCAGCAGCTTCAATCTCATGAACACTGAAGCTTTCTTT. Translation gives CASSFNLMNTEAFF.

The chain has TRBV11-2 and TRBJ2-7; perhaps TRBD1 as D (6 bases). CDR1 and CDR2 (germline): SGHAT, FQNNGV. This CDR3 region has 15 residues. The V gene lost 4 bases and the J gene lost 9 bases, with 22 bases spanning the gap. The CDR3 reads CASSSEGGAYLGQYF. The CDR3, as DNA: TGTGCCAGCAGCTCCGAAGGGGGAGCTTATCTTGGGCAGTACTTC.

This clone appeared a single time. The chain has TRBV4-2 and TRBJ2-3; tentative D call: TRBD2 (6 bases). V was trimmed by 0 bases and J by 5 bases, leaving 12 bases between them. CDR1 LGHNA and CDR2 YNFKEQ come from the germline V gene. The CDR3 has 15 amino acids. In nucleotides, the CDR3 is TGTGCCAGCAGCCAAGAACAACGGGAGCTAGATACGCAGTATTTT. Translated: CASSQEQRELDTQYF.

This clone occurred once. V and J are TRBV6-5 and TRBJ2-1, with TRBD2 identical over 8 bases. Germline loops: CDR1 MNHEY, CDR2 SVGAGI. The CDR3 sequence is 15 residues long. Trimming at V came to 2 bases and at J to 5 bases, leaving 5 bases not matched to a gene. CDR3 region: CASSYQTSVNNEQFF. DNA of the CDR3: TGTGCCAGCAGTTACCAGACTAGCGTCAACAATGAGCAGTTCTTC.

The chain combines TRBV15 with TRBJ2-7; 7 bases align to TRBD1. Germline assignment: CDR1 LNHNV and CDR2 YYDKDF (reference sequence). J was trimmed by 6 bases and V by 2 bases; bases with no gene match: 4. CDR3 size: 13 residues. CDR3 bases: TGTGCCACCAGCAGAAACGACAGGGCCGAGCAGTACTTC. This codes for CATSRNDRAEQYF.

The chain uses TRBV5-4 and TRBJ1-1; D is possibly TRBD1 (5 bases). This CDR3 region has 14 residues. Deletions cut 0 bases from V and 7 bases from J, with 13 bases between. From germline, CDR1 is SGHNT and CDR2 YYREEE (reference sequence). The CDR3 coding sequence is TGTGCCAGCAGCTTGGTGGGGGAAGCGGGTGAAGCTTTCTTT. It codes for CASSLVGEAGEAFF.

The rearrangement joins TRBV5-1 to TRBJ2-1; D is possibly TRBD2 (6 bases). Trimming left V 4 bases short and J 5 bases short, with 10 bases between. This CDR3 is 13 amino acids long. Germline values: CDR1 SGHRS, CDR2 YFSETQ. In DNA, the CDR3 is TGCGCCAGCAGCAAGGACTATCACAATGAGCAGTTCTTC. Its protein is CASSKDYHNEQFF.

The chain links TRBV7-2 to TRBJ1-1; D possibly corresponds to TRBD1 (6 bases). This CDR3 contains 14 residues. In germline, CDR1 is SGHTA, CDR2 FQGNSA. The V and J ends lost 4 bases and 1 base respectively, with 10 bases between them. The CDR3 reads CASSSYRENTEAFF. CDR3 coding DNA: TGTGCCAGCAGCTCGTACAGGGAGAACACTGAAGCTTTCTTT. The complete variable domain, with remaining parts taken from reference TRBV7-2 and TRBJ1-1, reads GAGVSQSPSNKVTEKGKDVELRCDPISGHTALYWYRQSLGQGLEFLIYFQGNSAPDKSGLPSDRFSAERTGGSVSTLTIQRTQQEDSAVYLCASSSYRENTEAFFGQGTRLTVV.

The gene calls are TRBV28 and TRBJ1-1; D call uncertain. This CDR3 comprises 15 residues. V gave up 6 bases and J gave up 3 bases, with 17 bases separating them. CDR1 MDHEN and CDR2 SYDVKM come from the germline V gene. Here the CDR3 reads CASRINSLRDTEAFF. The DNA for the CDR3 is TGTGCCAGCAGAATTAACTCTTTACGAGACACTGAAGCTTTCTTT. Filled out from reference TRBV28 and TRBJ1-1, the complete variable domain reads DVKVTQSSRYLVKRTGEKVFLECVQDMDHENMFWYRQDPGLGLRLIYFSYDVKMKEKGDIPEGYSVSREKKERFSLILESASTNQTSMYLCASRINSLRDTEAFFGQGTRLTVV.

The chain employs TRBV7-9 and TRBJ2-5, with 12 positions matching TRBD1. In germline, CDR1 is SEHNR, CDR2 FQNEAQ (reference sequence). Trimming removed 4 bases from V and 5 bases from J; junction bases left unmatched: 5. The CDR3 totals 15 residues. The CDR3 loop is CASSSGTGGFETQYF. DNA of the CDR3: TGTGCCAGCAGCTCCGGGACAGGGGGCTTCGAGACCCAGTACTTC.

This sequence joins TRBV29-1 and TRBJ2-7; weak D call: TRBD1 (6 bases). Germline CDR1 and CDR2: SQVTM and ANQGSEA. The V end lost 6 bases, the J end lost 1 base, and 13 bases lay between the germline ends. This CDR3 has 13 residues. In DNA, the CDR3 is TGCAGCGTCCGAGGACAGTTTTCCTACGAGCAGTACTTC. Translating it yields CSVRGQFSYEQYF.

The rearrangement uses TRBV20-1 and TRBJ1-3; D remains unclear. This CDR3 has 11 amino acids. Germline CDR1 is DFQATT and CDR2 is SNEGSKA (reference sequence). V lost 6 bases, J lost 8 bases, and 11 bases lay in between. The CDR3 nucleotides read TGCAGTGCGAGGAGGTCTGACACCATATATTTT. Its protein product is CSARRSDTIYF.

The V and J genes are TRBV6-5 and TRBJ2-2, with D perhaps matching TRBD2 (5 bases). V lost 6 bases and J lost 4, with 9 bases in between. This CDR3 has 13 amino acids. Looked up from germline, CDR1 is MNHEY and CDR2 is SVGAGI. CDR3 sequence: CASRTGLTGELFF. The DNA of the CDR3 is TGTGCCAGCAGGACCGGACTCACCGGGGAGCTGTTTTTT.